Sequencing of this T cell receptor (beta chain) was carried out in a study of cytomegalovirus exposure and HLA in healthy donors. Study conclusions and caveats: The study assumed roughly uniform donor sequencing depth for presence/absence analyses.

The primer mix had 60 Vbeta and 13 Jbeta primers. Clones were read by immunoSEQ multiplex PCR, and TCRdb kept only the in-frame ones, dropping some. Among approximately 150,000 clones listed, roughly 83% were seen once. Trimming took 2 bases from V and 9 from J, leaving 9 bases between them. The CDR3 loop spans 12 amino acids. Germline-derived CDR1 and CDR2 are SGHNT and YYREEE (reference sequence). Only one count was recorded for this clone. As yet, its antigen is unknown. The TCR originated in a man aged 25-40 years in good health and CMV-seronegative. This chain joins TRBV5-4 and TRBJ2-1; no clear D. Sample: PBMCs. CDR3 sequence reads: CASSLLVGEQFF. As DNA, the CDR3 is TGTGCCAGCAGCTTATTAGTTGGTGAGCAGTTCTTC.